The TCR beta chain under discussion was sequenced for a study of beta chain features in type 1 diabetes. Trimming removed 5 bases at V and 0 bases at J, with 5 bases between. The CDR3 contains 12 residues. Germline V gene data show CDR1 as SGHDT and CDR2 as YYEEEE. General study results and limits: Patients with type 1 diabetes carried fewer insertions and had more deletions at their VDJ junctions. A moderate, significant TCRB CDR3 shortening appeared in type 1 diabetes across four CD4+ subsets. Across patients, naive, central memory and Treg TCRB repertoires exhibited apparently greater similarity than was observed across healthy donors.

Concerning this clone itself: Its target is not known.

Expressed TCRB transcripts were sequenced after all isolated RNA was converted to cDNA. Profiled with immunoSEQ multiplex PCR; TCRdb holds only in-frame clones, not every one. The sample lists approximately 41,000 clones, approximately 60% occurring once. The TCR comes from a young man with type 1 diabetes. Some clones in this sample may be carry-over from other donors' samples. The sample taken for sequencing was Tregs from blood. The rearrangement uses TRBV5-6 and TRBJ1-1; D gene ambiguous. CDR3 protein: CASSRLNTEAFF. CDR3 nucleotides: TGTGCCAGCAGTCGTCTGAACACTGAAGCTTTCTTT.